This T cell receptor beta chain was sequenced during a study of blood T cell repertoires in COVID-19. The repertoire was sequenced with immunoSEQ multiplex PCR; TCRdb's copy has only in-frame clones and lacks some. The table shows around 190,000 clones, with roughly nine tenths occurring only once. CDR1 is SGHAT, CDR2 FQNNGV, per germline. Trimming took 3 bases from V and 8 from J, leaving 8 bases between them. This CDR3 is 12 amino acids long. Source material: peripheral blood. This receptor was identified in a man aged 18 to 30 who had recovered from COVID-19. V is TRBV11-2 and J is TRBJ2-1; no firm D call. This CDR3 is CASSFSSDEQFF. CDR3 DNA: TGTGCCAGCAGCTTTAGCTCCGATGAGCAGTTCTTC.